A single sample gave rise to the 3 T cell receptor beta chains below, sequenced in a study of cytomegalovirus exposure and HLA in healthy donors. The primer mix had 60 Vbeta and 13 Jbeta primers. Method: immunoSEQ multiplex PCR; TCRdb's copy keeps in-frame clones and lacks some. The sample has 150,000 to 200,000 clones, 70% to 85% seen once; the top ten hold about 1.3%. Sequences were obtained from PBMCs. The origin of the receptors is a girl aged 2-10 years in good health and CMV-seropositive.

Concerning this clone itself: Compared with germline, one end of the junction differs, possibly owing to a read error. Other nucleotide sequences from this sample produce the same CDR3. The chain links TRBV7-7 to TRBJ2-2; D possibly corresponds to TRBD2 (5 bases). The CDR3 runs to 15 residues. Germline V gene data show CDR1 as SSHAT and CDR2 as FNYEAQ (reference sequence). CDR3 coding DNA: TGTGCTAGCAGTTCAAGGACTGGGAACACCGGGGAGCTGTTTTTT. Encoded protein: CASSSRTGNTGELFF. Using reference TRBV7-7 and TRBJ2-2 for the parts outside the CDR3, the full variable domain is GAGVSQSPRYKVTKRGQDVTLRCDPISSHATLYWYQQALGQGPEFLTYFNYEAQPDKSGLPSDRFSAERPEGSISTLTIQRTEQRDSAMYRCASSSRTGNTGELFFGEGSRLTVL.

The chain carries TRBV2 and TRBJ1-2; weak D call: TRBD1 (6 bases). The germline V gene encodes CDR1 SNHLY and CDR2 FYNNEI. The CDR3 runs to 14 residues. Trimming pared 2 bases from V and 0 bases from J, leaving 7 bases between. The CDR3 sequence: CASSETGSNYGYTF. For the CDR3, the DNA is TGTGCCAGCAGTGAAACAGGGTCTAACTATGGCTACACCTTC.

The chain carries TRBV18 and TRBJ1-2; the match to TRBD1 covers 7 bases. The V gene's germline CDR1 is KGHSH and CDR2 LQKENI. After removal of 2 bases from V and 6 bases from J, the junction contained 9 bases not matched to a gene. CDR3 length: 15 residues. The CDR3 sequence: CASSPFHKGGDGYTF. Written as DNA, the CDR3 is TGTGCCAGCTCACCATTTCACAAAGGGGGCGATGGCTACACCTTC.